What follows are 15 T cell receptor beta chains derived from one specimen sequenced in a study of blood T cell repertoires in COVID-19. Only in-frame clones appear in the TCRdb table, and some are missing; sequencing was by immunoSEQ multiplex PCR. The sample holds almost 500,000 clones, around nine tenths seen once. Material: PBMCs or T cells enriched from blood (not recorded which). The receptors stem from a woman aged 55-70 years who had recovered from COVID-19.

This clone was seen just once. The genes are TRBV27 and TRBJ1-2, with 11 bases that match TRBD1. Germline CDR1 is MNHEY and CDR2 is SMNVEV (reference sequence). V lost 4 bases to trimming and J lost 4 bases; unmatched junction nucleotides: 11. This CDR3 is built from 17 residues. This CDR3 reads CASSSQPGQGAGYGYTF. Here the CDR3 DNA reads TGTGCCAGCAGTTCTCAACCTGGACAGGGGGCGGGCTATGGCTACACCTTC.

The chain has TRBV4-1 and TRBJ1-4; D possibly corresponds to TRBD1 (5 bases). Germline assignment: CDR1 MGHRA and CDR2 YSYEKL. CDR3 length: 17 residues. Trimming shortened V by 4 bases and J by 2 bases, and 17 bases separated the two germline ends. The CDR3 DNA reads TGCGCCAGCAGCCCGATTAACCAGGGAGGGACTAATGAAAAACTGTTTTTT. Translation: CASSPINQGGTNEKLFF.

V is TRBV6-1 and J is TRBJ2-1; a possible D gene is TRBD1 (5 bases). The CDR3 contains 17 residues. With 3 bases removed from V and 1 base from J, the gap between germline ends came to 16 bases. Germline CDR1 MNHNS, CDR2 SASEGT. The DNA of the CDR3 is TGTGCCAGCAGTGATGTTGACAGAAGAGTTTCCTACAATGAGCAGTTCTTC. Translation: CASSDVDRRVSYNEQFF.

V is TRBV11-2 and J is TRBJ2-5; D is undetermined. The CDR3 has 14 amino acids. The V end lost 1 base, the J end lost 5 bases, and 11 bases lay between the germline ends. Germline assignment: CDR1 SGHAT and CDR2 FQNNGV. The CDR3 spells CASSLGVSWETQYF. The CDR3, as DNA: TGTGCCAGCAGCTTAGGAGTTAGCTGGGAGACCCAGTACTTC.

This chain links TRBV13 with TRBJ2-7, with TRBD2 matching over 8 bases. The V segment lost 3 bases and the J segment 0 bases; nucleotides outside the gene matches: 10. Germline V gene data show CDR1 as PRHDT and CDR2 as FYEKMQ (reference sequence). The CDR3 extends over 17 amino acids. The CDR3 DNA follows: TGTGCCAGCAGCTTTGGAGACGATAGCGGGGACTCCTACGAGCAGTACTTC. This sequence encodes CASSFGDDSGDSYEQYF.

Comment on this clone: The sample contains more than one DNA sequence encoding this CDR3. The CDR3 here is CAISGDRGNTGELFF. CDR3 in DNA: TGTGCCATCAGTGGGGATAGGGGGAACACCGGGGAGCTGTTTTTT. V is TRBV10-3 and J is TRBJ2-2, with D possibly being TRBD1 (5 bases). V lost 4 bases and J lost 1, with 10 bases in between. The CDR3 consists of 15 residues. Germline CDR1 ENHRY, CDR2 SYGVKD.

CDR3 loop: CASSTFQPMTGHQETQYF. Written as DNA, the CDR3 is TGTGCCAGCAGTACCTTTCAACCAATGACAGGCCACCAAGAGACCCAGTACTTC. V and J are TRBV2 and TRBJ2-5; D might be TRBD1 (6 bases). Germline assignment: CDR1 SNHLY and CDR2 FYNNEI. V lost 5 bases to trimming and J lost 0 bases, with 22 bases between them. The CDR3 extends over 18 amino acids.

The V gene is TRBV11-2, the J gene TRBJ2-7; TRBD1 might be the D (6 bases). V lost 5 bases to trimming and J lost 0 bases, with 17 bases between them. The V gene's germline CDR1 is SGHAT and CDR2 FQNNGV. The CDR3 runs 16 residues. CDR3 loop: CASSAKQGALSYEQYF. Written as DNA, the CDR3 is TGTGCCAGCAGCGCCAAACAGGGCGCCCTCTCCTACGAGCAGTACTTC.

The V call is TRBV4-2, the J call TRBJ1-1; 9 nucleotides agree with TRBD1. From germline, CDR1 is LGHNA and CDR2 YNFKEQ. The CDR3 is 15 residues long. V shed 4 bases and J 5 bases; nucleotides not matched to a gene: 8. CDR3 sequence reads: CASSPLQGAGTEAFF. The CDR3 DNA reads as TGTGCCAGCAGCCCGCTACAGGGGGCGGGGACTGAAGCTTTCTTT.

With regard to this clone: One junction end disagrees with the germline gene, perhaps due to a read error. The rearrangement uses TRBV6-5 and TRBJ2-7, with a tentative D call TRBD1 (6 bases). Germline assignment: CDR1 MNHEY and CDR2 SVGAGI. The CDR3 runs 13 residues. For the CDR3, the DNA is TGTGCCAGCAGGTTCCAGGGGATAGCCGAGGAGTACTTC. It specifies CASRFQGIAEEYF.

This sequence joins TRBV4-2 and TRBJ2-3, with 8 bases that match TRBD2. Germline CDR1 LGHNA, CDR2 YNFKEQ. CDR3 length: 17 amino acids. With 2 bases clipped from V and 4 bases from J, the junction kept 11 bases outside the gene matches. The CDR3 DNA reads TGTGCCAGCAGCCAATTACCGGGACTAGGAATCGCAGATACGCAGTATTTT. Protein product: CASSQLPGLGIADTQYF.

The J gene is TRBJ1-4, the V gene TRBV5-1, with 9 bases matching TRBD1. CDR1 and CDR2 from the germline V gene are SGHRS and YFSETQ. V dropped 4 bases and J dropped 8; count of bases not matched to a gene: 3. The CDR3 is 13 residues long. CDR3 sequence: CASSPGTGEKLFF. In DNA, the CDR3 is TGCGCCAGCAGCCCGGGGACAGGGGAAAAACTGTTTTTT.

The chain employs TRBV4-1 and TRBJ1-4, with D perhaps TRBD1 (5 bases). Germline V lookup: CDR1 MGHRA, CDR2 YSYEKL. Trimming left V 1 base short and J 8 bases short, with 14 bases between. The CDR3 runs 15 residues. DNA for the CDR3: TGCGCCAGCAGCCAAGGGGGGGGAGTAAGCGAAAAACTGTTTTTT. Translation: CASSQGGGVSEKLFF.

This chain joins TRBV11-2 and TRBJ2-3, with a weak D call TRBD2 (6 bases). This CDR3 contains 18 residues. V shed 5 bases and J shed 11 bases, with 32 bases lying between them. In germline, CDR1 is SGHAT, CDR2 FQNNGV. The CDR3 protein is CASSRDTAPGGTTYRQYF. The CDR3, as DNA: TGTGCCAGCAGCCGCGACACAGCTCCCGGGGGTACGACTTATAGGCAGTATTTT. The complete variable domain, with remaining parts taken from reference TRBV11-2 and TRBJ2-3, reads EAGVAQSPRYKIIEKRQSVAFWCNPISGHATLYWYQQILGQGPKLLIQFQNNGVVDDSQLPKDRFSAERLKGVDSTLKIQPAKLEDSAVYLCASSRDTAPGGTTYRQYFGPGTRLTVL.

This clone came up a few times. V gene TRBV19 combines with J gene TRBJ1-5; 10 bases are a match to TRBD1. CDR3 length: 13 amino acids. V lost 11 bases to trimming and J lost 9 bases; unmatched junction nucleotides: 10. The germline CDR1 and CDR2 sequences are LNHDA and SQIVND (reference sequence). The CDR3 spells CASCRDRGWPQHF. DNA of the CDR3: TGTGCCTCATGTCGGGACAGGGGCTGGCCCCAGCATTTT.